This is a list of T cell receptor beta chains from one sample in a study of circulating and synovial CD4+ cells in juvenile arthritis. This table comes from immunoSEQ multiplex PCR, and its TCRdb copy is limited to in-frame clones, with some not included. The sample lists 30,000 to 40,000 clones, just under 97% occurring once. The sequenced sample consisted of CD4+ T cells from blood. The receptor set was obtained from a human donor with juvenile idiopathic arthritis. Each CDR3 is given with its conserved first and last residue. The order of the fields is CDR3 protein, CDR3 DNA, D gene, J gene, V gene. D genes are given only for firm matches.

CASLTRGISTGAFF | TGTGCCAGCTTAACGAGGGGGATCTCCACAGGAGCTTTCTTT | - | TRBJ1-1 | TRBV28
CASRPGLAVLRTGELFF | TGCGCCAGCAGACCGGGACTAGCGGTCCTACGGACCGGGGAGCTGTTTTTT | TRBD2 | TRBJ2-2 | TRBV5-1
CASWHSTTYEQYF | TGTGCCAGCTGGCACAGTACCACCTACGAGCAGTACTTC | - | TRBJ2-7 | TRBV6-5
CSAPTGAEQYF | TGCAGTGCCCCGACAGGGGCTGAGCAGTACTTC | TRBD1 | TRBJ2-7 | TRBV20-1
CASSLVDRGGYEQYF | TGTGCCAGCAGCTTGGTGGACAGGGGCGGGTACGAGCAGTACTTC | TRBD1 | TRBJ2-7 | TRBV5-6
CASSLVGGWGTEAFF | TGTGCCAGCAGCCTAGTGGGAGGGTGGGGCACTGAAGCTTTCTTT | - | TRBJ1-1 | TRBV4-2
CASSLRGGASPYEQYF | TGTGCCAGCAGTCTTCGCGGGGGCGCCTCTCCCTACGAGCAGTACTTC | - | TRBJ2-7 | TRBV25-1
CASSLARTDNNSPLHF | TGCGCCAGCAGCTTGGCCCGGACAGATAATAATTCCCCCCTCCACTTT | - | TRBJ1-6 | TRBV5-1
CASRREGDTGELFF | TGTGCCAGCAGACGGGAGGGGGACACCGGGGAGCTGTTTTTT | TRBD2 | TRBJ2-2 | TRBV2
CASRTGEVYGYTF | TGCGCCAGCAGGACAGGGGAGGTTTATGGCTACACCTTC | TRBD1 | TRBJ1-2 | TRBV5-1
CASSLVKGTDVSREQYF | TGTGCCAGCAGCTTAGTTAAGGGGACAGACGTTTCGAGGGAGCAGTACTTC | TRBD1 | TRBJ2-5 | TRBV7-6
CASSLGPGRTEAFF | TGTGCCAGCAGCTTAGGGCCAGGAAGGACTGAAGCTTTCTTT | - | TRBJ1-1 | TRBV11-3
CASARGNEQFF | TGTGCCTCCGCTAGGGGGAATGAGCAGTTCTTC | - | TRBJ2-1 | TRBV28
CAIRREADTDTQYF | TGTGCCATCAGGCGGGAGGCTGACACAGATACGCAGTATTTT | TRBD2 | TRBJ2-3 | TRBV10-3